These 20 T cell receptor beta chains originate from one sample sequenced in a study of CD8 T cells in ankylosing spondylitis. TCRdb independently ran MiXCR on the 5' RACE reads; one entry per CDR3 protein. The table includes 340,000 or so distinct CDR3 sequences, approximately 15% detected once. Sequenced: blood, either unsorted or a sorted T cell fraction (not recorded which). The receptors derive from a male donor with ankylosing spondylitis or in good health (not recorded which).

The J gene is TRBJ2-7, the V gene TRBV14; D may be TRBD1 (6 bases). Trimming left V 2 bases short and J 6 bases short, with 20 bases between. The length of the CDR3 is 16 residues. The germline V gene has CDR1 SGHDN and CDR2 FVKESK. CDR3 in amino acids: CASSQQPGTQPFEQYF. DNA of the CDR3: TGTGCCAGCAGCCAACAACCCGGGACACAGCCCTTCGAGCAGTACTTC.

The V call is TRBV12-3 or TRBV12-4, the J call TRBJ2-7; D ambiguous. Trimming took off 6 bases at V and 4 bases at J, with 13 bases between the two ends. The CDR3 sequence is 13 residues long. The CDR3: CASRNTAHYEQYF. The CDR3, as DNA: TGTGCCAGCAGGAACACGGCACATTACGAGCAGTACTTC.

This clonotype was counted a few times. This chain connects TRBV21-1 to TRBJ1-2. TRBV21-1 is a documented pseudogene. The CDR3 loop spans 15 amino acids. As DNA, the CDR3 is TGTGCCAGCAGCAAAGACGTGATCGGGGTGAATGGCTACACCTTC. Protein product: CASSKDVIGVNGYTF.

The genes are TRBV20-1 and TRBJ2-3, with 7 bases matching TRBD2. There are 15 residues in the CDR3. V dropped 3 bases and J dropped 2; count of bases not matched to a gene: 8. Germline loops: CDR1 DFQATT, CDR2 SNEGSKA (reference sequence). CDR3 region: CSASFATSPTDTQYF. The CDR3, as DNA: TGCAGTGCTAGTTTTGCGACTAGCCCCACAGATACGCAGTATTTT.

This CDR3 is CASSPFIGTGAKEQYF. DNA for the CDR3: TGTGCCAGCAGCCCCTTTATAGGGACAGGGGCTAAAGAGCAGTACTTC. This chain connects TRBV7-9 to TRBJ2-7, with TRBD1 matching 10 bases. V shed 5 bases, J shed 7 bases, and the junction held 14 bases outside the gene matches. Per the germline V gene, CDR1 is SEHNR and CDR2 is FQNEAQ (reference sequence). This CDR3 contains 16 residues. The full variable domain, completed using reference TRBV7-9 and TRBJ2-7, is DTGVSQNPRHKITKRGQNVTFRCDPISEHNRLYWYRQTLGQGPEFLTYFQNEAQLEKSRLLSDRFSAERPKGSFSTLEIQRTEQGDSAMYLCASSPFIGTGAKEQYFGPGTRLTVT.

The chain recombines TRBV5-1 with TRBJ2-3, with TRBD1 matching 8 bases. Germline V gene lookup returns CDR1 SGHRS and CDR2 YFSETQ. The J segment lost 2 bases and the V segment lost 3 bases, leaving 5 bases of the junction unmatched. The CDR3 covers 15 residues. CDR3 DNA sequence: TGCGCCAGCAGCTCCTGGGACAGGTTCACAGATACGCAGTATTTT. Translated: CASSSWDRFTDTQYF.

This clonotype was seen a handful of times. The gene calls are TRBV20-1 and TRBJ2-2; D not certain. CDR1 DFQATT and CDR2 SNEGSKA come from the germline V gene (reference sequence). The CDR3 extends over 15 amino acids. V gave up 6 bases and J gave up 0 bases, with 14 bases separating them. CDR3 coding DNA: TGCAGTGCCCGTTCGGGTTTTTCGAACACCGGGGAGCTGTTTTTT. Its translation: CSARSGFSNTGELFF.

This clonotype showed up many times. V gene TRBV6-1 combines with J gene TRBJ1-1; 10 nucleotides line up with TRBD1. The CDR3 has 13 amino acids. V lost 5 bases, J lost 6 bases, and 3 bases stayed unmatched. In germline, CDR1 is MNHNS, CDR2 SASEGT. The CDR3 region has the DNA TGTGCCAGCAGTCAAGGACAGGGGGCTGAAGCTTTCTTT. Protein product: CASSQGQGAEAFF.

This clonotype was detected many times. This rearrangement joins TRBV5-6 to TRBJ1-6; unclear D gene. The CDR3 consists of 14 residues. Germline loops: CDR1 SGHDT, CDR2 YYEEEE. V gave up 1 base and J gave up 7 bases, with 9 bases separating them. CDR3 sequence (DNA): TGTGCCAGCAGCTTGAGGGAAAGAAATTCACCCCTCCACTTT. Encoded protein: CASSLRERNSPLHF. The full variable domain, with the rest looked up from reference TRBV5-6 and TRBJ1-6, is DAGVTQSPTHLIKTRGQQVTLRCSPKSGHDTVSWYQQALGQGPQFIFQYYEEEERQRGNFPDRFSGHQFPNYSSELNVNALLLGDSALYLCASSLRERNSPLHFGNGTRLTVT.

The table lists this clonotype with many counts. The J gene is TRBJ2-2, the V gene TRBV12-3 or TRBV12-4; 7 bases align to TRBD1. J was trimmed by 7 bases and V by 6 bases; bases with no gene match: 11. The CDR3 spans 15 residues. The CDR3 loop reads CASRNTGVLDGELFF. The DNA for the CDR3 is TGTGCCAGCAGGAACACAGGGGTTCTCGACGGGGAGCTGTTTTTT.

This clonotype showed up just once. J is TRBJ2-3 and V is TRBV15; no clear D gene. Looked up from germline, CDR1 is LNHNV and CDR2 is YYDKDF (reference sequence). This CDR3 contains 14 residues. Trimming took off 0 bases at V and 3 bases at J, with 7 bases between the two ends. The CDR3 loop is CATSRDQLTDTQYF. Here the CDR3 DNA reads TGTGCCACCAGCAGAGATCAACTAACAGATACGCAGTATTTT.

The CDR3, as DNA: TGCGCCAGCAGTGAGTCGAAGAGCGGACCCTACGAGCAGTACTTC. Encoded protein: CASSESKSGPYEQYF. The V call is TRBV10-2, the J call TRBJ2-7; possibly TRBD2 for D (5 bases). Germline V lookup: CDR1 WSHSY, CDR2 SAAADI. This CDR3 has 15 amino acids. V was clipped by 0 bases and J by 2 bases, with 11 bases between them.

The chain couples TRBV5-1 to TRBJ2-5; no clear D. Trimming took 0 bases from V and 5 from J, leaving 11 bases between them. This CDR3 region has 14 residues. Germline-derived CDR1 and CDR2 are SGHRS and YFSETQ. The CDR3 loop is CASSLAVTDETQYF. CDR3 nucleotide sequence: TGCGCCAGCAGCTTGGCCGTAACAGATGAGACCCAGTACTTC. The full variable domain, in which reference TRBV5-1 and TRBJ2-5 provide the parts outside the CDR3, is KAGVTQTPRYLIKTRGQQVTLSCSPISGHRSVSWYQQTPGQGLQFLFEYFSETQRNKGNFPGRFSGRQFSNSRSEMNVSTLELGDSALYLCASSLAVTDETQYFGPGTRLLVL.

This clonotype has a handful of counts. The rearrangement joins TRBV5-1 to TRBJ2-1; the D is unclear. Germline CDR1 and CDR2: SGHRS and YFSETQ. This CDR3 is built from 13 residues. Trimming left V 3 bases short and J 11 bases short, with 15 bases between. CDR3 nucleotide sequence: TGCGCCAGCAGCTCGGACGGCCGTTCAAAGCAGTTCTTC. The encoded protein is CASSSDGRSKQFF.

The V gene is TRBV29-1, the J gene TRBJ2-1, with 7 positions matching TRBD2. The CDR3 is 15 residues long. V trimming: 0 bases; J trimming: 2 bases; junction bases outside the gene matches: 4. Germline V gene data show CDR1 as SQVTM and CDR2 as ANQGSEA. The CDR3 nucleotides are TGCAGCGTTGAAGAGACAGCGGGGACCTACAATGAGCAGTTCTTC. Translation: CSVEETAGTYNEQFF.

The chain recombines TRBV12-3 or TRBV12-4 with TRBJ1-6; 9 nucleotides align to TRBD1. The CDR3 sequence is 14 residues long. Trimming took 6 bases from V and 9 from J; bases not matched to a gene: 6. The CDR3 here is CASSLQGAGSPLHF. CDR3 coding DNA: TGTGCCAGCAGCCTACAGGGGGCAGGTTCACCCCTCCACTTT.

V is TRBV20-1 and J is TRBJ1-2; D not certain. The CDR3 contains 13 residues. In germline, CDR1 is DFQATT, CDR2 SNEGSKA (reference sequence). V shed 6 bases and J shed 6 bases, with 17 bases lying between them. The CDR3: CSARTPDANGYTF. Here the CDR3 DNA reads TGCAGTGCGAGAACGCCAGATGCAAATGGCTACACCTTC.

The chain carries TRBV5-1 and TRBJ1-1; D is possibly TRBD1 (6 bases). Per the germline V gene, CDR1 is SGHRS and CDR2 is YFSETQ. Trimming stripped 4 bases from V and 10 bases from J, with 14 bases between. CDR3 length: 12 residues. The CDR3 DNA reads as TGCGCCAGCAGCCCGAGTGAACAGGGAGCTTTCTTT. Its protein is CASSPSEQGAFF. Full variable domain (missing parts from reference TRBV5-1 and TRBJ1-1): KAGVTQTPRYLIKTRGQQVTLSCSPISGHRSVSWYQQTPGQGLQFLFEYFSETQRNKGNFPGRFSGRQFSNSRSEMNVSTLELGDSALYLCASSPSEQGAFFGQGTRLTVV.

This clonotype was recorded a few times. In DNA, the CDR3 is TGCGCCAGCAGCTTGGAGGGCAGGAACTACGAGCAGTACTTC. It translates to CASSLEGRNYEQYF. The chain has TRBV5-1 and TRBJ2-7; D call uncertain. Germline V lookup: CDR1 SGHRS, CDR2 YFSETQ. CDR3 length: 14 residues. V dropped 0 bases and J dropped 3 bases, with 10 bases sitting between them.

This clonotype was picked up a small number of times. This sequence joins TRBV19 and TRBJ1-2; tentative D call: TRBD1 (5 bases). The CDR3 runs 12 residues. From germline, CDR1 is LNHDA and CDR2 SQIVND (reference sequence). V was pared by 5 bases and J by 7 bases, with 11 bases between. The CDR3, as DNA: TGTGCCAGTAGTCAGGCAGGGCTTGGCTACACCTTC. Protein product: CASSQAGLGYTF.